These 4 T cell receptor beta chains were sequenced from one sample in a study of PD-L1 blockade in urothelial cancer. Time point given: pretreatment peripheral blood. TCRdb's table, derived via immunoSEQ multiplex PCR, lists solely in-frame clones and lacks some. The data hold 84,000 or so clones, with more than 75% observed a single time. The sequencing used PBMCs, collected around atezolizumab (anti-PD-L1) treatment. These receptors were obtained from a man aged 55 to 70 with urothelial cancer.

The genes are TRBV4-3 and TRBJ2-3; 7 bases match TRBD2. CDR3 size: 16 residues. V trimming: 0 bases; J trimming: 1 base; junction bases outside the gene matches: 4. The germline gives CDR1 LGHNA, CDR2 YSLEER. CDR3 sequence: CASSQDSLAGTDTQYF. The CDR3 DNA sequence: TGCGCCAGCAGCCAAGATAGTCTAGCGGGCACAGATACGCAGTATTTT.

The chain joins TRBV28 to TRBJ2-5; tentative D call: TRBD1 (6 bases). Trimming removed 6 bases from V and 0 bases from J, with 17 bases in between. The CDR3 covers 16 residues. From germline, CDR1 is MDHEN and CDR2 SYDVKM. The CDR3 here is CASSPSGGWYQETQYF. CDR3 DNA sequence: TGTGCCAGCAGCCCTTCTGGGGGCTGGTACCAAGAGACCCAGTACTTC.

Turning to this clone: At the DNA level, this CDR3 is encoded by other sequences in the same sample as well. This sequence joins TRBV5-1 and TRBJ2-1; D remains ambiguous. The CDR3 has 15 residues. Germline CDR1 and CDR2: SGHRS and YFSETQ. The V gene lost 0 bases and the J gene lost 0 bases, with 7 bases spanning the gap. CDR3 protein: CASSLAVSSYNEQFF. The CDR3 DNA is TGCGCCAGCAGCTTGGCGGTAAGCTCCTACAATGAGCAGTTCTTC.

This rearrangement joins TRBV4-1 to TRBJ2-5; 9 bases agree with TRBD2. Trimming cost V 0 bases and J 4 bases; bases outside gene matches: 12. The CDR3 covers 18 residues. The germline CDR1 and CDR2 sequences are MGHRA and YSYEKL. The chain's CDR3 is CASSQDAGGRGVRETQYF. The CDR3 DNA follows: TGCGCCAGCAGCCAAGATGCTGGCGGGAGGGGGGTACGAGAGACCCAGTACTTC.